The sequence of this T cell receptor beta chain was determined in a study of human T cells and chemical hapten exposure. Background on the study: Patients were mainly female, each with alopecia areata, totalis or universalis.

Time point reported: pre-sensitization, week 0. Described treatment: therapeutic diphenylcyclopropenone sensitization with weekly scalp DPC. The CDR3 runs 14 residues. V lost 4 bases and J lost 5; bases outside the gene matches: 4. Germline CDR1 is SEHNR and CDR2 is FQNEAQ (reference sequence). This clonotype was seen a handful of times. Its target is unknown. Study-wide results and limits: Positively correlated with patch test score were the counts of PT1 expanded TCRs. The presence of alopecia in the donors means their immune response may differ from healthy people's.

The library labeled individual cDNA molecules by adding unique molecular identifiers to them. TCRdb reprocessed the RACE reads via MiXCR and lists one record per CDR3 protein. The table lists about 80,000 distinct CDR3 sequences, approximately 15% of them singletons, with 4.6% in the top ten. The starting material was whole blood, obtained in connection with sensitization to the hapten diphenylcyclopropenone (DPC). The sequence came from a woman in her forties or fifties with alopecia areata. Some clones in this sample may be carry-over from other donors' samples. The chain links TRBV7-9 to TRBJ2-2, with 7 bases matching TRBD1. The CDR3 nucleotides are TGTGCCAGCAGCTCAAACAGGGGAACCGGGGAGCTGTTTTTT. Its translation is CASSSNRGTGELFF.